This TCR beta chain is drawn from a study of T cells in Graves' hyperthyroidism and ophthalmopathy. TCR beta CDR3 regions were amplified from RNA transcripts. The primer set for the first-round RT-PCR of the TCR CDR3 was HTBI. Using its own MiXCR run on the multiplex PCR reads, TCRdb lists one record per CDR3 protein. Of around 300,000 distinct CDR3 sequences listed, around 13% are singletons. The sample holds a few counts of this clonotype. The receptor's source is a woman between 40 and 50 years old with Graves' ophthalmopathy. Sequencing input: blood.

The CDR3 here is CASSIVGGNSPLHF. The CDR3 bases are TGTGCCAGTAGTATCGTGGGGGGGAATTCACCCCTCCACTTT. The chain has TRBV19 and TRBJ1-6; possible D gene TRBD1, 5 bases. The CDR3 extends over 14 amino acids. Germline V gene sequence: CDR1 LNHDA, CDR2 SQIVND (reference sequence). V lost 3 bases and J 7 bases, leaving 10 bases between the germline ends.